One sample yielded the 5 T cell receptor beta chains listed below, sequenced in a study of T cell changes during pregnancy in multiple sclerosis. Clones were sequenced by immunoSEQ multiplex PCR, and TCRdb holds only the in-frame ones, with some missing. Among roughly 64,000 clones listed, about nine tenths were seen once. Sequencing used peripheral blood, obtained in the second trimester of pregnancy. The receptors derive from a female donor with multiple sclerosis, enrolled in a pregnancy study.

This chain links TRBV18 with TRBJ1-3; no clear D. From germline, CDR1 is KGHSH and CDR2 LQKENI. The CDR3 consists of 14 residues. Deletions cut 2 bases from V and 1 base from J, with 6 bases between. CDR3 nucleotide sequence: TGTGCCAGCTCACCATCCGTATCTGGAAACACCATATATTTT. Translated: CASSPSVSGNTIYF.

This chain connects TRBV5-4 to TRBJ2-5; D might be TRBD1 (5 bases). The CDR3 consists of 14 residues. Trimming took 0 bases from V and 5 from J, leaving 11 bases between them. Per the germline V gene, CDR1 is SGHNT and CDR2 is YYREEE (reference sequence). The CDR3 nucleotides are TGTGCCAGCAGCTTGGTAGGGGCAGATGAGACCCAGTACTTC. Its protein is CASSLVGADETQYF.

The J gene is TRBJ2-7, the V gene TRBV11-2; 9 nucleotides line up with TRBD2. The germline V gene encodes CDR1 SGHAT and CDR2 FQNNGV. CDR3 length: 15 amino acids. The V gene end was trimmed by 5 bases and the J gene end by 2 bases; junction bases not matched to a gene: 7. DNA for the CDR3: TGTGCCAGCAGCGACGTTAGCGGGGGCCCCTACGAGCAGTACTTC. It specifies CASSDVSGGPYEQYF.

V gene TRBV27 combines with J gene TRBJ2-1; D possibly corresponds to TRBD1 (6 bases). The CDR3 length is 17 residues. V was clipped by 4 bases and J by 1 base, with 17 bases between them. The V gene's germline CDR1 is MNHEY and CDR2 SMNVEV (reference sequence). This CDR3 reads CASSSAHRGLSYNEQFF. In DNA, the CDR3 is TGTGCCAGCAGTTCCGCCCATAGGGGGTTATCCTACAATGAGCAGTTCTTC.

CDR3 sequence: CASSDSAGGNTGELFF. CDR3 DNA: TGTGCCAGCAGTGACTCAGCGGGGGGGAACACCGGGGAGCTGTTTTTT. The V and J genes are TRBV6-4 and TRBJ2-2, with 9 bases identical to TRBD2. The germline V gene encodes CDR1 MRHNA and CDR2 SNTAGT. The V segment lost 0 bases and the J segment 1 base; nucleotides outside the gene matches: 0. The CDR3 is made up of 16 amino acids.